The 4 T cell receptor beta chains in this list originate from one sample, sequenced in a study of T-cell memory formation after mild COVID-19. TCRdb re-called the 5' RACE reads through MiXCR, storing one row per CDR3 protein. The profile shows under 400,000 distinct CDR3 sequences, approximately 21% of them singletons. The sequenced material came from PBMCs or a T cell subset sorted from them (not recorded which). Source of these receptors: an adult woman who had mild COVID-19 (a few samples of this study predate the infection). Cell type and time point are not known.

The chain couples TRBV7-2 to TRBJ1-1; D is uncertain. Germline CDR1 and CDR2: SGHTA and FQGNSA. The CDR3 consists of 13 residues. Trimming stripped 1 base from V and 10 bases from J, with 13 bases between. The DNA of the CDR3 is TGTGCCAGCAGCTTAGGGGGAGGCACTTCAGCTTTCTTT. It translates to CASSLGGGTSAFF.

This clonotype was detected only a few times. The V and J genes are TRBV20-1 and TRBJ2-5; the match to TRBD2 covers 9 bases. J gave up 0 bases and V 0 bases, and 8 bases lay outside the gene matches. The CDR3 has 17 amino acids. Per germline, CDR1 DFQATT and CDR2 SNEGSKA (reference sequence). The CDR3 sequence: CSARDLRSGGHQETQYF. The CDR3 DNA is TGCAGTGCTAGAGATCTCAGGAGCGGGGGGCACCAAGAGACCCAGTACTTC.

The rearrangement joins TRBV6-5 to TRBJ2-2; weak D call: TRBD1 (6 bases). Germline CDR1 reads MNHEY; CDR2 reads SVGAGI. Trimming stripped 2 bases from V and 5 bases from J, with 18 bases between. The CDR3 extends over 17 amino acids. The DNA for the CDR3 is TGTGCCAGCAGTTACCTCAAGACAGCAAGGGGGACCGGGGAGCTGTTTTTT. It is translated as CASSYLKTARGTGELFF.

This clonotype has a handful of counts. The chain uses TRBV20-1 and TRBJ2-5, with unresolved D. Looked up from germline, CDR1 is DFQATT and CDR2 is SNEGSKA (reference sequence). The CDR3 covers 12 residues. Deletions cut 3 bases from V and 3 bases from J, with 8 bases between. Written as DNA, the CDR3 is TGCAGTGCTAGGGGCAGCGAAGAGACCCAGTACTTC. Translated, it gives CSARGSEETQYF.